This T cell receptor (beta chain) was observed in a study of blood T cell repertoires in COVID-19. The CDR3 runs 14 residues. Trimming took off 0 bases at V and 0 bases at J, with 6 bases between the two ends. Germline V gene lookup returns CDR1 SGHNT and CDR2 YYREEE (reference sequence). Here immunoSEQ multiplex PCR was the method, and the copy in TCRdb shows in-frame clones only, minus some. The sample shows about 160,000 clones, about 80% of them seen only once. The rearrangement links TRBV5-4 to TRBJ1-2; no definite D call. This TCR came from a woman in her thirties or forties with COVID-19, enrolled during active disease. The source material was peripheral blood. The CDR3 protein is CASSLGTANYGYTF. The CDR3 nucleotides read TGTGCCAGCAGCTTGGGGACTGCTAACTATGGCTACACCTTC.